These 27 T cell receptor beta chains were all obtained from the same sample, sequenced in a study of blood T cell repertoires in COVID-19. The method was immunoSEQ multiplex PCR; TCRdb's version includes in-frame clones alone and lacks a portion of them. The table shows roughly 73,000 clones, with 75% to 85% occurring only once. Input material: peripheral blood. The receptors here all came from a woman in her 70s with acute or convalescent COVID-19.

The chain carries TRBV6-5 and TRBJ2-4; 8 nucleotides match TRBD2. Germline loops: CDR1 MNHEY, CDR2 SVGAGI. This CDR3 spans 15 amino acids. DNA of the CDR3: TGTGGCACAGCTGCGGGGGGCCCGGGCAAAAACATTCAGTACTTC. Its translation is CGTAAGGPGKNIQYF.

V is TRBV19 and J is TRBJ2-1, with 9 bases fitting TRBD1. V gave up 2 bases and J gave up 4 bases; unmatched junction bases: 6. This CDR3 is built from 16 residues. CDR1 is LNHDA and CDR2 is SQIVND in the germline V gene (reference sequence). DNA of the CDR3: TGTGCCAGTAGTATAATACAGGGGGCGCTTTACAATGAGCAGTTCTTC. Amino acid sequence: CASSIIQGALYNEQFF.

The genes are TRBV3-1 (or the pseudogene TRBV3-2) and TRBJ2-4; TRBD2 aligns across 8 bases. The length of the CDR3 is 23 residues. The V and J ends lost 0 bases and 1 base, in that order; junction bases with no gene match: 23. The V gene's germline CDR1 is LGHDT and CDR2 YNNKEL (reference sequence). CDR3 in DNA: TGTGCCAGCAGCCAAGATAGGGGGACACCCGGGACTAGGTCCCCGGGGGCCAAAAACATTCAGTACTTC. Translation gives CASSQDRGTPGTRSPGAKNIQYF.

CDR3 sequence: CASSLGRLYSPLHF. The CDR3 DNA reads as TGTGCCAGCAGCTTGGGCAGGTTGTATTCACCCCTCCACTTT. The chain carries TRBV7-2 and TRBJ1-6; no clear D gene. V shed 3 bases and J shed 8 bases, with 11 bases lying between them. The CDR3 loop spans 14 amino acids. The V gene's germline CDR1 is SGHTA and CDR2 FQGNSA.

The chain combines TRBV6-5 with TRBJ2-3, with 7 bases lining up with TRBD2. This CDR3 spans 15 amino acids. CDR1 is MNHEY, CDR2 SVGAGI, per germline. J gave up 2 bases and V 2 bases, and 4 bases lay outside the gene matches. The CDR3 DNA reads TGTGCCAGCAGTTACGGCGGGAGTATCACAGATACGCAGTATTTT. It is translated as CASSYGGSITDTQYF.

The genes are TRBV28 and TRBJ1-5; D call uncertain. The germline V gene has CDR1 MDHEN and CDR2 SYDVKM. The CDR3 loop spans 12 amino acids. The germline V and J ends were trimmed by 2 bases and 8 bases, with 7 bases remaining between them. CDR3 DNA: TGTGCCAGCAGTTTACCACGGGAGCCCCAGCATTTT. This encodes CASSLPREPQHF.

The gene calls are TRBV3-1 (or the pseudogene TRBV3-2) and TRBJ1-2; 8 bases agree with TRBD1. The CDR3 loop spans 13 amino acids. V lost 2 bases, J lost 10 bases, and 6 bases stayed unmatched. Germline CDR1 LGHDT, CDR2 YNNKEL (reference sequence). Here the CDR3 DNA reads TGTGCCAGCAGCCAAAGGACAGGGCAAGACTACACCTTC. It translates to CASSQRTGQDYTF.

The chain joins TRBV28 to TRBJ1-2; D unclear. The CDR3 totals 12 residues. Per germline, CDR1 MDHEN and CDR2 SYDVKM. Trimming left V 8 bases short and J 1 base short, with 8 bases between. The CDR3 loop is CASLSYNYGYTF. The CDR3 coding sequence is TGTGCCAGCCTATCATATAACTATGGCTACACCTTC.

This chain uses TRBV19 with TRBJ2-1, with D unclear. In germline, CDR1 is LNHDA, CDR2 SQIVND (reference sequence). V was clipped by 5 bases and J by 0 bases, with 11 bases between them. The CDR3 is 15 residues long. The CDR3 coding sequence is TGTGCCAGTAGTTCTCGGAGTATCTCCTACAATGAGCAGTTCTTC. Translated: CASSSRSISYNEQFF.

The chain couples TRBV4-2 to TRBJ2-1; 11 bases line up with TRBD2. With 1 base clipped from V and 0 bases from J, the junction kept 5 bases outside the gene matches. CDR3 length: 18 amino acids. Germline values: CDR1 LGHNA, CDR2 YNFKEQ. Here the CDR3 DNA reads TGTGCCAGCAGCCAAGCTCTAGCGGGGGGCTTCTCCTACAATGAGCAGTTCTTC. It codes for CASSQALAGGFSYNEQFF.

The gene calls are TRBV5-1 and TRBJ2-7; TRBD2 agrees at 10 bases. Germline V lookup: CDR1 SGHRS, CDR2 YFSETQ. This CDR3 region has 14 residues. Trimming cost V 8 bases and J 2 bases; bases outside gene matches: 7. As DNA, the CDR3 is TGCGCCAGGATATCTAGCGGGAGCCCCTACGAGCAGTACTTC. Amino acid sequence: CARISSGSPYEQYF.

This clone was observed a handful of times. Here the CDR3 DNA reads TGTGCCAGCAGTCAAGAGCGGGGAAGGGCCGGGGAGCTGTTTTTT. It is translated as CASSQERGRAGELFF. The chain joins TRBV6-6 to TRBJ2-2, with TRBD2 matching over 7 bases. CDR1 MNHNY and CDR2 SVGAGI come from the germline V gene (reference sequence). The CDR3 extends over 15 amino acids. V lost 5 bases, J lost 6 bases, and 9 bases stayed unmatched.

The J gene is TRBJ2-5, the V gene TRBV9, with D perhaps TRBD1 (6 bases). This CDR3 is built from 15 residues. The germline V gene encodes CDR1 SGDLS and CDR2 YYNGEE. V lost 3 bases and J lost 1, with 13 bases in between. CDR3 in DNA: TGTGCCAGCAGCGCCCAACAGGGATCCCAAGAGACCCAGTACTTC. Protein product: CASSAQQGSQETQYF.

This clone was seen a single time. The V and J genes are TRBV18 and TRBJ2-5; tentative D call: TRBD2 (5 bases). V shed 2 bases and J shed 5 bases, with 6 bases lying between them. The CDR3 spans 12 residues. CDR1 is KGHSH and CDR2 is LQKENI in the germline V gene. The CDR3, as DNA: TGTGCCAGCTCACCAGGGGAGGAGACCCAGTACTTC. Translation gives CASSPGEETQYF.

The V call is TRBV6-6, the J call TRBJ1-5; the D is unclear. Germline CDR1 reads MNHNY; CDR2 reads SVGAGI (reference sequence). The CDR3 totals 12 residues. The V end lost 9 bases, the J end lost 7 bases, and 13 bases lay between the germline ends. The CDR3 DNA sequence: TGTGCCAGTGCGCACGGGTTCCAGCCCCAGCATTTT. This codes for CASAHGFQPQHF.

The chain combines TRBV6-5 with TRBJ2-1; D gene unclear. Trimming took 5 bases from V and 2 from J, leaving 10 bases between them. This CDR3 has 14 residues. The germline V gene encodes CDR1 MNHEY and CDR2 SVGAGI. The CDR3 protein is CASSREKAYNEQFF. CDR3 in DNA: TGTGCCAGCAGTCGAGAGAAAGCCTACAATGAGCAGTTCTTC.

This chain joins TRBV27 and TRBJ2-7; TRBD2 matches 11 bases. Per germline, CDR1 MNHEY and CDR2 SMNVEV (reference sequence). After removal of 5 bases from V and 4 bases from J, the junction contained 10 bases not matched to a gene. The CDR3 runs to 16 residues. The CDR3 loop reads CASSGFRLAGIYEQYF. The CDR3 region has the DNA TGTGCCAGCAGTGGGTTCCGACTAGCGGGGATTTACGAGCAGTACTTC.

The rearrangement joins TRBV5-1 to TRBJ1-1, with 10 bases fitting TRBD1. The J segment lost 6 bases and the V segment lost 1 base, leaving 3 bases of the junction unmatched. This CDR3 spans 14 amino acids. Germline-derived CDR1 and CDR2 are SGHRS and YFSETQ. CDR3 sequence reads: CASSLSGTGAEAFF. CDR3 bases: TGCGCCAGCAGCTTGTCCGGGACAGGGGCTGAAGCTTTCTTT.

This chain uses TRBV10-2 with TRBJ2-7; 11 nucleotides agree with TRBD2. CDR3 size: 13 residues. Germline loops: CDR1 WSHSY, CDR2 SAAADI. V lost 9 bases to trimming and J lost 3 bases; unmatched junction nucleotides: 4. The CDR3 DNA sequence: TGCGCCAGTCGACTAGCGGGACGCTACGAGCAGTACTTC. It codes for CASRLAGRYEQYF.

Remarks on this clone: Other DNA sequences from this sample encode an identical CDR3 as well. The chain is built from TRBV18 and TRBJ2-1, with unresolved D. Germline V gives CDR1 KGHSH, CDR2 LQKENI. This CDR3 region has 11 residues. V was trimmed by 2 bases and J by 10 bases, leaving 6 bases between them. CDR3: CASSPSQEQFF. Here the CDR3 DNA reads TGTGCCAGCTCACCATCCCAGGAGCAGTTCTTC.

This clone was picked up many times. The rearrangement links TRBV5-1 to TRBJ2-1; a possible D gene is TRBD2 (6 bases). Between the trimmed V and J ends, which lost 0 bases and 3 bases, there was a span of 10 bases. The CDR3 sequence is 15 residues long. Germline lookup yields CDR1 SGHRS and CDR2 YFSETQ. The CDR3 region is CASSLGTTFYNEQFF. In DNA, the CDR3 is TGCGCCAGCAGCTTGGGGACTACTTTCTACAATGAGCAGTTCTTC. Together with reference TRBV5-1 and TRBJ2-1, the CDR3 gives the full variable domain: KAGVTQTPRYLIKTRGQQVTLSCSPISGHRSVSWYQQTPGQGLQFLFEYFSETQRNKGNFPGRFSGRQFSNSRSEMNVSTLELGDSALYLCASSLGTTFYNEQFFGPGTRLTVL.

The chain employs TRBV30 and TRBJ1-2; TRBD1 might be the D (6 bases). Trimming took 0 bases from V and 4 from J, leaving 18 bases between them. Looked up from germline, CDR1 is GTSNPN and CDR2 is SVGIG (reference sequence). This CDR3 has 16 residues. The CDR3: CAWSVHRQAPGYGYTF. The CDR3, as DNA: TGTGCCTGGAGTGTACATAGACAGGCCCCCGGCTATGGCTACACCTTC.

In DNA form, the CDR3 reads TGTGCCAGCAGTTCCAACCGCGGGACAGGGACCAGCGAGCAGTACTTC. Translating gives CASSSNRGTGTSEQYF. The V call is TRBV6-6, the J call TRBJ2-7; 9 bases are a match to TRBD1. V lost 4 bases, J lost 6 bases, and 13 bases stayed unmatched. Germline values: CDR1 MNHNY, CDR2 SVGAGI (reference sequence). The CDR3 covers 16 residues.

The J gene is TRBJ1-4, the V gene TRBV6-5; 12 nucleotides align to TRBD1. This CDR3 comprises 15 residues. V lost 6 bases to trimming and J lost 8 bases; unmatched junction nucleotides: 7. Looked up from germline, CDR1 is MNHEY and CDR2 is SVGAGI. In DNA form, the CDR3 reads TGTGCCAGCAGCTACACCGGGACAGGGGGCGAAAAACTGTTTTTT. Its translation is CASSYTGTGGEKLFF.

This rearrangement joins TRBV5-1 to TRBJ2-5; a weak D match, TRBD2 (5 bases). CDR1 and CDR2 (germline): SGHRS, YFSETQ. This CDR3 is 15 amino acids long. Trimming left V 3 bases short and J 0 bases short, with 12 bases between. Here the CDR3 DNA reads TGCGCCAGCAGCTCCGGACCGACTAACCAAGAGACCCAGTACTTC. It encodes CASSSGPTNQETQYF.

This CDR3 reads CASSFTSGRAGELFF. The CDR3 DNA follows: TGTGCCAGCAGCTTTACTAGCGGGAGGGCCGGGGAGCTGTTTTTT. The chain employs TRBV7-2 and TRBJ2-2; the match to TRBD2 covers 13 bases. Germline V gives CDR1 SGHTA, CDR2 FQGNSA. The CDR3 contains 15 residues. J was trimmed by 6 bases and V by 3 bases; bases with no gene match: 1.

The chain uses TRBV29-1 and TRBJ2-1, with 7 bases that match TRBD1. CDR1 is SQVTM, CDR2 ANQGSEA, per germline. CDR3 size: 12 residues. Trimming removed 6 bases from V and 5 bases from J; junction bases left unmatched: 4. The CDR3 bases are TGCAGCGTCGGTACAGGGGACAATGAGCAGTTCTTC. Translated, it gives CSVGTGDNEQFF.